This TCR beta chain was sequenced in a study of T-cell reconstitution after alpha-beta-depleted transplantation in children (dated by TCRdb to about 2016). Concerning the study at large: Using TCR repertoire profiling, the study followed T-cell immune reconstitution in a quantitative way in children after TCRalphabeta/CD19-depleted allogeneic hematopoietic cell transplantation.

With regard to this clonotype: Its antigen is currently not known. Qualities for individual bases were not recorded, and no much larger clone is one base off.

Preparation of the library involved PCR. This sample was sequenced with an Illumina HiSeq 2500. To normalize quantification of the TCRbeta repertoire, the TCR libraries were built with molecular barcoding that relied on unique molecular identifiers. TCRdb redid the processing of the public reads, applying fastp at Q25 and MiXCR, and retained in-frame beta chains. Duplicate CDR3 protein sequences are folded into a single record with the most common DNA and genes. The sample yields 490,000 or so distinct CDR3 sequences; around an eighth were counted once. The top ten constitute under 7% of the sample. Cut back by 3 bases and 4 bases, the V and J ends lie 7 bases apart. CDR1 and CDR2 were assigned from the germline V gene as SGHTA and FQGNSA. Including the terminal cysteine and phenylalanine, the CDR3 comprises 13 residues. The retained sequence is limited to the CDR3, 39 bases, with the frame set at the first base.

The starting material was PBMCs from the stem cell graft donor, obtained from the stem cell graft. The receptor was derived from a human donor who donated a stem cell graft to a child with combined immunodeficiency. The sequence joins TRBV7-2 to TRBJ2-1; too little of a D gene remains to name it. The CDR3 reads as follows: CASSFATYNEQFF. The nucleotide sequence reads TGTGCCAGCAGCTTTGCAACGTACAATGAGCAGTTCTTC.